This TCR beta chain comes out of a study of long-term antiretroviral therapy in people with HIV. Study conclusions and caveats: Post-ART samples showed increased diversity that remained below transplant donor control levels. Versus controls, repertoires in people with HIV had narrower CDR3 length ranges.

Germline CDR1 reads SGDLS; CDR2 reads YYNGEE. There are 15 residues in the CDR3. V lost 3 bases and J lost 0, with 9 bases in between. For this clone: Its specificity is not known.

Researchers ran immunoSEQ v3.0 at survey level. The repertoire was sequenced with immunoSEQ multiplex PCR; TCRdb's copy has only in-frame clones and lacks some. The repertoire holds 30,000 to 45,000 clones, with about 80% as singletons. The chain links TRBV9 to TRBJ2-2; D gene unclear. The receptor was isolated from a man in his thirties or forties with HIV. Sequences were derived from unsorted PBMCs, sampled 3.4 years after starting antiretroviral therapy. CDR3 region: CASSADHTNTGELFF. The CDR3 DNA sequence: TGTGCCAGCAGCGCTGACCACACGAACACCGGGGAGCTGTTTTTT.